This T cell receptor (beta chain) is from a study of neoadjuvant nivolumab and ipilimumab in lung cancer. Study outcomes and limitations: Only two of four nivolumab-treated tumors gained richness and clonality by surgery. Compared with tumor-adjacent uninvolved lung, resected tumors showed greater richness and clonality.

The V gene end was trimmed by 8 bases and the J gene end by 3 bases; junction bases not matched to a gene: 2. Germline V gene lookup returns CDR1 SGHRS and CDR2 YFSETQ. This CDR3 region has 12 residues. Method: immunoSEQ multiplex PCR; TCRdb's copy keeps in-frame clones and lacks some. Of about 18,000 clones in the sample, approximately 79% were seen once. This clone was counted between two and nine times. Its specificity is not known. This clonotype originated in an adult with non-small cell lung cancer. The source was tumor tissue, collected after neoadjuvant nivolumab, alone or with ipilimumab, at or shortly before surgery. The chain employs TRBV5-1 and TRBJ1-1, with TRBD1 matching over 9 bases. For the CDR3, the DNA is TGCGCCAGTGGGGACAGGGACACTGAAGCTTTCTTT. This gives the protein CASGDRDTEAFF.